These 27 T cell receptor beta chains came from one sample sequenced in a study of T cell clonotyping in hematopoietic cell transplantation. This table comes from immunoSEQ multiplex PCR, and its TCRdb copy is limited to in-frame clones, with some not included. The sample includes 10,000 or so clones, 60% to 80% of them seen just once. Material: peripheral blood mononuclear cells, obtained 180 days after allogeneic stem cell transplant. These receptor sequences come from a female patient aged 50-59 years who had an allogeneic stem cell transplant from a related donor, so the T cells may come from the graft donor. Some clones in this sample may be carry-over from other donors' samples.

The chain links TRBV29-1 to TRBJ2-2; D gene unclear. The CDR3 runs to 13 residues. Deletions cut 6 bases from V and 4 bases from J, with 12 bases between. The germline CDR1 and CDR2 sequences are SQVTM and ANQGSEA. CDR3 DNA sequence: TGCAGCGTCCAGCTCCAGGTCACCGGGGAGCTGTTTTTT. Residues: CSVQLQVTGELFF.

CDR3 sequence (DNA): TGTGCCAGCAGCTTAGCTTCATTTGAAGCTTTCTTT. It specifies CASSLASFEAFF. The chain links TRBV7-9 to TRBJ1-1; D not resolved. Germline loops: CDR1 SEHNR, CDR2 FQNEAQ (reference sequence). The CDR3 is made up of 12 amino acids. Between the trimmed V and J ends, which lost 0 bases and 7 bases, there was a span of 6 bases.

V and J are TRBV7-6 and TRBJ1-1; no reliable D call. V was cut by 0 bases and J by 0 bases, with 5 bases left in between. The CDR3 contains 14 residues. Germline loops: CDR1 SGHVS, CDR2 FNYEAQ. In DNA, the CDR3 is TGTGCCAGCAGCTTAGCAGGGTTGAACACTGAAGCTTTCTTT. This gives the protein CASSLAGLNTEAFF.

This rearrangement joins TRBV29-1 to TRBJ2-1, with a tentative D call TRBD1 (6 bases). The CDR3 runs to 14 residues. The germline CDR1 and CDR2 sequences are SQVTM and ANQGSEA. Deletions cut 4 bases from V and 4 bases from J, with 14 bases between. The CDR3 bases are TGCAGCGTTGTGGGGGCCAATTATTACAATGAGCAGTTCTTC. This translates into CSVVGANYYNEQFF.

J is TRBJ2-2 and V is TRBV4-2, with 9 bases lining up with TRBD2. The CDR3 has 16 residues. CDR1 and CDR2 from the germline V gene are LGHNA and YNFKEQ. Trimming cost V 1 base and J 4 bases; bases outside gene matches: 4. The CDR3 spells CASSQAWREGTGELFF. CDR3 nucleotide sequence: TGTGCCAGCAGCCAAGCTTGGCGGGAGGGCACCGGGGAGCTGTTTTTT.

This clone appeared a few times. The chain has TRBV30 and TRBJ2-3; perhaps TRBD1 as D (6 bases). The CDR3 is 15 residues long. Germline loops: CDR1 GTSNPN, CDR2 SVGIG (reference sequence). The V and J ends lost 0 bases and 4 bases respectively, with 14 bases between them. CDR3 bases: TGTGCCTGGAGTGTACAACCCCAGGGGCCAGATACGCAGTATTTT. Protein: CAWSVQPQGPDTQYF.

The chain joins TRBV7-9 to TRBJ2-2, with D tentatively TRBD2 (8 bases). The V gene lost 5 bases and the J gene lost 7 bases, with 20 bases spanning the gap. This CDR3 has 16 amino acids. Germline V gene data show CDR1 as SEHNR and CDR2 as FQNEAQ (reference sequence). CDR3 sequence reads: CASSQRDSGGVGELFF. The CDR3 nucleotides read TGTGCCAGCAGCCAGAGGGACAGCGGGGGAGTCGGGGAGCTGTTTTTT.

The chain couples TRBV7-6 to TRBJ1-5, with a tentative D call TRBD1 (5 bases). The CDR3 is made up of 14 amino acids. V was clipped by 4 bases and J by 5 bases, with 12 bases between them. Looked up from germline, CDR1 is SGHVS and CDR2 is FNYEAQ. CDR3 sequence reads: CASSSTSRDQPQHF. The CDR3 DNA is TGTGCCAGCAGCTCGACAAGCAGGGATCAGCCCCAGCATTTT.

The chain combines TRBV7-2 with TRBJ2-5; maybe TRBD2 (5 bases). V was trimmed by 5 bases and J by 3 bases, leaving 13 bases between them. Germline CDR1 SGHTA, CDR2 FQGNSA. CDR3 length equals 14 residues. The CDR3 is CASSRQYGEETQYF. Here the CDR3 DNA reads TGTGCCAGCAGCCGCCAGTACGGGGAAGAGACCCAGTACTTC. Combining the CDR3 with reference TRBV7-2 and TRBJ2-5 gives the whole variable domain GAGVSQSPSNKVTEKGKDVELRCDPISGHTALYWYRQSLGQGLEFLIYFQGNSAPDKSGLPSDRFSAERTGGSVSTLTIQRTQQEDSAVYLCASSRQYGEETQYFGPGTRLLVL.

The rearrangement links TRBV7-3 to TRBJ2-3; D gene uncertain. V shed 3 bases and J shed 2 bases, with 3 bases lying between them. The germline V gene has CDR1 SGHTA and CDR2 FQGTGA. There are 12 residues in the CDR3. The CDR3 protein is CASSFYTDTQYF. CDR3 nucleotides: TGTGCCAGCAGCTTCTACACAGATACGCAGTATTTT.

V is TRBV9 and J is TRBJ1-6; D is possibly TRBD1 (6 bases). The CDR3 loop spans 14 amino acids. Trimming took 4 bases from V and 8 from J, leaving 13 bases between them. The germline CDR1 and CDR2 sequences are SGDLS and YYNGEE. The chain's CDR3 is CASSLRTEDSPLHF. The CDR3, as DNA: TGTGCCAGCAGCCTCAGGACAGAAGATTCACCCCTCCACTTT.

The chain couples TRBV19 to TRBJ2-7; D uncertain. CDR1 LNHDA and CDR2 SQIVND come from the germline V gene (reference sequence). V was clipped by 5 bases and J by 3 bases, with 14 bases between them. The CDR3 extends over 14 amino acids. The CDR3 region has the DNA TGTGCCAGTAGTCGAGGTCTCGTCGGCTACGAGCAGTACTTC. Its protein product is CASSRGLVGYEQYF.

The chain carries TRBV5-4 and TRBJ2-6; D is perhaps TRBD2 (6 bases). Deletions cut 9 bases from V and 0 bases from J, with 16 bases between. This CDR3 has 16 residues. Germline-derived CDR1 and CDR2 are SGHNT and YYREEE (reference sequence). The CDR3 DNA is TGTGCCACGTATCGCGGAGGGCGCTCTGGGGCCAACGTCCTGACTTTC. Translation: CATYRGGRSGANVLTF.

The rearrangement uses TRBV27 and TRBJ1-1; 8 bases line up with TRBD1. The CDR3 is made up of 17 amino acids. V trimming: 1 base; J trimming: 2 bases; junction bases outside the gene matches: 9. In germline, CDR1 is MNHEY, CDR2 SMNVEV (reference sequence). The CDR3 DNA reads TGTGCCAGCAGTTTATTAGCCAGGGGGCTGGGTAACACTGAAGCTTTCTTT. Translation: CASSLLARGLGNTEAFF.

This clone was seen a single time. CDR3 nucleotides: TGCAGTGCTCGAAGAAACAATGAGCAGTTCTTC. As protein: CSARRNNEQFF. The chain links TRBV20-1 to TRBJ2-1; the D is unclear. Deletions cut 5 bases from V and 5 bases from J, with 7 bases between. The CDR3 consists of 11 residues. Germline lookup yields CDR1 DFQATT and CDR2 SNEGSKA (reference sequence).

This rearrangement joins TRBV19 to TRBJ2-7; TRBD1 might be the D (6 bases). CDR3 length: 16 amino acids. Germline V gene sequence: CDR1 LNHDA, CDR2 SQIVND (reference sequence). Between the trimmed V and J ends, which lost 0 bases and 3 bases, there was a span of 15 bases. The CDR3 reads CASSIDSAGVNYEQYF. The CDR3 DNA reads as TGTGCCAGTAGTATAGATTCGGCAGGGGTAAACTACGAGCAGTACTTC.

J is TRBJ2-7 and V is TRBV5-1; a possible D gene is TRBD1 (5 bases). V was clipped by 3 bases and J by 2 bases, with 18 bases between them. This CDR3 comprises 16 residues. The germline V gene has CDR1 SGHRS and CDR2 YFSETQ. As DNA, the CDR3 is TGCGCCAGCAGCTCAAATCGACAGCAAACTACCTACGAGCAGTACTTC. It translates to CASSSNRQQTTYEQYF. Looking up the rest from reference TRBV5-1 and TRBJ2-7 gives the full variable domain: KAGVTQTPRYLIKTRGQQVTLSCSPISGHRSVSWYQQTPGQGLQFLFEYFSETQRNKGNFPGRFSGRQFSNSRSEMNVSTLELGDSALYLCASSSNRQQTTYEQYFGPGTRLTVT.

The J gene is TRBJ1-1, the V gene TRBV5-1; 8 nucleotides line up with TRBD1. Germline loops: CDR1 SGHRS, CDR2 YFSETQ. The CDR3 contains 16 residues. The J segment lost 3 bases and the V segment lost 0 bases, leaving 7 bases of the junction unmatched. DNA of the CDR3: TGCGCCAGCAGCTTGGGGGCAGGGGGCCCGTACACTGAAGCTTTCTTT. This codes for CASSLGAGGPYTEAFF.

The CDR3 reads CASSGVIMDTEAFF. CDR3 bases: TGTGCCAGCAGTGGGGTTATCATGGACACTGAAGCTTTCTTT. The chain uses TRBV6-1 and TRBJ1-1; D ambiguous. The CDR3 spans 14 residues. The germline V and J ends were trimmed by 4 bases and 3 bases, with 12 bases remaining between them. Germline V gene sequence: CDR1 MNHNS, CDR2 SASEGT.

The V call is TRBV30, the J call TRBJ1-2; D may be TRBD1 (6 bases). Germline V lookup: CDR1 GTSNPN, CDR2 SVGIG (reference sequence). The germline V and J ends were trimmed by 2 bases and 7 bases, with 11 bases remaining between them. This CDR3 comprises 12 residues. The CDR3 loop reads CAWSYRVFGYTF. CDR3 DNA sequence: TGTGCCTGGAGTTACAGGGTTTTTGGCTACACCTTC.

J is TRBJ1-5 and V is TRBV7-8; D is unresolved. Germline loops: CDR1 SGHVS, CDR2 FQNEAQ. The V end lost 1 base, the J end lost 7 bases, and 8 bases lay between the germline ends. The CDR3 runs 13 residues. CDR3 DNA sequence: TGTGCCAGCAGCTTAGGACATACGCAGCCCCAGCATTTT. It translates to CASSLGHTQPQHF.

The V call is TRBV28, the J call TRBJ2-3, with a possible D match to TRBD1 (6 bases). This CDR3 has 17 residues. The V end lost 2 bases, the J end lost 4 bases, and 19 bases lay between the germline ends. Germline loops: CDR1 MDHEN, CDR2 SYDVKM. The CDR3 DNA reads as TGTGCCAGCAGTTTAGGGAGAGGATACAGGGCCGCAGATACGCAGTATTTT. The encoded protein is CASSLGRGYRAADTQYF.

The V gene is TRBV6-5, the J gene TRBJ1-2; D perhaps matches TRBD1 (6 bases). Germline assignment: CDR1 MNHEY and CDR2 SVGAGI. CDR3 size: 16 residues. Trimming took off 2 bases at V and 4 bases at J, with 17 bases between the two ends. CDR3 sequence: CASSYRHRDPSYGYTF. The CDR3 DNA is TGTGCCAGCAGTTACCGCCACAGGGACCCTAGCTATGGCTACACCTTC.

By proportion, this clone is medium-sized. The rearrangement links TRBV4-3 to TRBJ2-6; D perhaps matches TRBD1 (6 bases). Germline loops: CDR1 LGHNA, CDR2 YSLEER. This CDR3 spans 17 amino acids. The germline V and J ends were trimmed by 5 bases and 2 bases, with 16 bases remaining between them. CDR3 sequence (DNA): TGCGCCAGCAGCTTATACGCTCAGGGGACTGGGGCCAACGTCCTGACTTTC. Translation gives CASSLYAQGTGANVLTF.

The chain couples TRBV25-1 to TRBJ1-5; D is ambiguous. Per germline, CDR1 MGHDK and CDR2 SYGVNS. The V end was cut by 4 bases, the J end by 3 bases, with 4 bases between. The length of the CDR3 is 12 residues. CDR3 loop: CASSAINQPQHF. Here the CDR3 DNA reads TGTGCCAGCAGTGCCATCAATCAGCCCCAGCATTTT.

As concerns this clone: In the same sample, other DNA sequences code for this CDR3. V gene TRBV6-5 combines with J gene TRBJ1-1, with D unresolved. Germline assignment: CDR1 MNHEY and CDR2 SVGAGI. The length of the CDR3 is 12 residues. The V gene lost 6 bases and the J gene lost 0 bases, with 5 bases spanning the gap. The CDR3 loop is CASSHMNTEAFF. CDR3 nucleotide sequence: TGTGCCAGCAGCCACATGAACACTGAAGCTTTCTTT.

The J gene is TRBJ1-1, the V gene TRBV7-2; D gene unclear. Trimming removed 1 base at V and 1 base at J, with 7 bases between. Germline V CDR1 and CDR2: SGHTA, FQGNSA. The CDR3 extends over 14 amino acids. This chain's CDR3 is CASSLVRANTEAFF. DNA of the CDR3: TGTGCCAGCAGCTTAGTCCGGGCGAACACTGAAGCTTTCTTT.